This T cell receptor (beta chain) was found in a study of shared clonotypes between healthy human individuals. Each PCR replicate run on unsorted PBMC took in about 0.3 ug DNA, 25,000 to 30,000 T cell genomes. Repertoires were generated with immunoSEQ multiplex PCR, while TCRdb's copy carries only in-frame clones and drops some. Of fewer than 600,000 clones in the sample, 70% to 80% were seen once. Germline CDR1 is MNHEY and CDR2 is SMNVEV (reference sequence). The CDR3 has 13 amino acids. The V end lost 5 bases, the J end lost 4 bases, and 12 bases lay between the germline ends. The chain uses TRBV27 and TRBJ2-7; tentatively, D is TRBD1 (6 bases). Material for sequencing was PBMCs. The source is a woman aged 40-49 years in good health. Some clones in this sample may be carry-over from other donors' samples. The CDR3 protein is CASSPRTAYEQYF. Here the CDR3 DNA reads TGTGCCAGCAGTCCTCGGACAGCATACGAGCAGTACTTC.